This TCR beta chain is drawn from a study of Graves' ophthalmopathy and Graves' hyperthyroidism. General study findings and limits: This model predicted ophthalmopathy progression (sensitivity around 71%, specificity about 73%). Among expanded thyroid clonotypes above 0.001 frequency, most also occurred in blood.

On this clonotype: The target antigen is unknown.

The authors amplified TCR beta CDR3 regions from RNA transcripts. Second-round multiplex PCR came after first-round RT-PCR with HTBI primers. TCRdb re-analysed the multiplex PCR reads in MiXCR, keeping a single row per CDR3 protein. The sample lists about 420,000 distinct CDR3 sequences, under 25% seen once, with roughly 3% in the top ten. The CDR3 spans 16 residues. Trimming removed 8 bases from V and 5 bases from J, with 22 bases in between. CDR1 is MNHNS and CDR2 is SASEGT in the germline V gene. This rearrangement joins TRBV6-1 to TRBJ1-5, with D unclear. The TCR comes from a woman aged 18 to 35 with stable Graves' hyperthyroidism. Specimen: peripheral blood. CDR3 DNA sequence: TGTGCCAGCCGATCCCGGGGAGTGCGGGATGATCAGCCCCAGCATTTT. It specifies CASRSRGVRDDQPQHF.